Described below is a single T cell receptor (beta chain) sequence and its context. The data were taken from a study of beta chain features in type 1 diabetes. CDR3 length equals 14 residues. V dropped 6 bases and J dropped 3; count of bases not matched to a gene: 8. Germline-derived CDR1 and CDR2 are MDHEN and SYDVKM. Expressed TCRB transcripts were sequenced, since all the RNA that had been isolated was reverse transcribed. Produced via immunoSEQ multiplex PCR; TCRdb's table is partial and in-frame only. The table has hundreds of thousands of clones, around 7.6% seen once. The chain uses TRBV28 and TRBJ2-7, with 7 nucleotides matching TRBD1. Sequencing used central memory CD4+ T cells from blood. This TCR was recovered from a young woman in good health. The CDR3 bases are TGTGCCAGCAGAACGACCGGGACAGTCTACGAGCAGTACTTC. Its translation is CASRTTGTVYEQYF.